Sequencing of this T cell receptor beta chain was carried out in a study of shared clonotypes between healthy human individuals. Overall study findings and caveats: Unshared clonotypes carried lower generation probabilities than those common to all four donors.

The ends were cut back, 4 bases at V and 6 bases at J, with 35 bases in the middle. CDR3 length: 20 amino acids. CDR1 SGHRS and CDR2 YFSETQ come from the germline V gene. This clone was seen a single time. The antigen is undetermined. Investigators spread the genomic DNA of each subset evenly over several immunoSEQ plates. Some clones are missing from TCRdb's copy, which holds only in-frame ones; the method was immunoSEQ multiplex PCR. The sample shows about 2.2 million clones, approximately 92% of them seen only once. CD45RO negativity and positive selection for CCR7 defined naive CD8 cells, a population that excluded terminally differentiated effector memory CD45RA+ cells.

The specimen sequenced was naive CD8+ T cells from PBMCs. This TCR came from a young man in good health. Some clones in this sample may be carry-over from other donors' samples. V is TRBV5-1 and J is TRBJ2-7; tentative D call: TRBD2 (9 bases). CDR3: CASSLKRQGSEREDPREQYF. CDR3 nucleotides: TGCGCCAGCAGCCTAAAAAGACAGGGGTCGGAGCGGGAGGACCCCCGCGAGCAGTACTTC.